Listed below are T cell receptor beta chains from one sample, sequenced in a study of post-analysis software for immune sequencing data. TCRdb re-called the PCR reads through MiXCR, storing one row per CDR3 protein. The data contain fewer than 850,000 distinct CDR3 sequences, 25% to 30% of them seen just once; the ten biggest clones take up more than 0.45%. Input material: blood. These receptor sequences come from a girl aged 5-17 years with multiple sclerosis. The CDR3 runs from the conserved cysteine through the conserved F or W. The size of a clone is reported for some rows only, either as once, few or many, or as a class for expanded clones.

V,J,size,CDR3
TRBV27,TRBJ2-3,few,CASSLSQVSTDTQYF
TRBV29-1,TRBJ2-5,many,CSAPNAGETQYF
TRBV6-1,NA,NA,CASGERGQGANNEQYF
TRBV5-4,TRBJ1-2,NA,CASSLDAGYGYTF
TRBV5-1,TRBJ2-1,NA,CASRLTGDGYNEQFF
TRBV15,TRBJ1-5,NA,CVTSRGGMSGNQPQHF
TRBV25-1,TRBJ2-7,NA,CASSENRGTAYEQYF
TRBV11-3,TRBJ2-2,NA,CASSQTSSGELFF
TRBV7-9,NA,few,CASSLAPGRGQFRETQYF
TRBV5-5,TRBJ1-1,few,CASSLRGAATEAFF
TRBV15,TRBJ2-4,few,CATSRDSWVAKNIQYF
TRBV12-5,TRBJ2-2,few,CASGWGTSGRGTGELFF
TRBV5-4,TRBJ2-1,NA,CASSCPAGGNEQFF
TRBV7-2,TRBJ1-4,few,CASSWSGTAEKLFF
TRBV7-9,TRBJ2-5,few,CASRSPPDRGGETQYF
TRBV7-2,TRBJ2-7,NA,CASTLAGLAYEQYF
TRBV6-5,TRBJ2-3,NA,CASSYSIAGTTDTQYF
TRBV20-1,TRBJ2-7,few,CSARASRVGEQYF
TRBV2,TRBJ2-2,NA,CASSSQQGASGELFF
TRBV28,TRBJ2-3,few,CASSLSSGVSTDTQYF